The sequence of this T cell receptor (beta chain) was determined in a study of T-cell reconstitution after alpha-beta-depleted transplantation in children. The library targeted TCRbeta and was prepared with unique molecular identifiers. TCRdb re-called the PCR reads through MiXCR, storing one row per CDR3 protein. The sample carries roughly 500,000 distinct CDR3 sequences, about 33% recorded once. The sample holds a few counts of this clonotype. Trimming cost V 5 bases and J 6 bases, with 17 bases left between them. Germline CDR1 and CDR2: DFQATT and SNEGSKA (reference sequence). This CDR3 region has 13 residues.

The chain uses TRBV20-1 and TRBJ2-7; D is perhaps TRBD1 (5 bases). Sequencing used PBMCs from the stem cell graft donor, obtained from the stem cell graft. This clonotype was sampled from a human donor who donated a stem cell graft to a child with aplastic anemia. CDR3 sequence (DNA): TGCAGTGCTCAGAGGACATCGGGTGGCGAGCAGTACTTC. Its translation: CSAQRTSGGEQYF.